Presented here are 21 T cell receptor beta chains from one specimen sequenced in a study of vaccination and CD4 T cells after COVID-19. Antigens of these TCRs are unknown. The treatment here: approximately 10-day PBMC culture with coronavirus spike peptide pools or control peptides (ViraFEST assay). Sequencing of the DNA from cultured CD4+ T cells was carried out with the Oncomine TCR Beta short-read assay. TCRdb itself ran the PCR reads through MiXCR, one entry per CDR3 protein. Among about 11,000 distinct CDR3 sequences listed, about 53% were seen once. Sequencing was performed on CD4+ T cells from blood, cultured in vitro. The source of these receptors is a human donor who had recovered from COVID-19.

The genes are TRBV5-1 and TRBJ2-5; the D gene is possibly TRBD2 (7 bases). Per germline, CDR1 SGHRS and CDR2 YFSETQ. V lost 2 bases to trimming and J lost 5 bases, with 19 bases between them. The CDR3 is made up of 16 amino acids. CDR3 DNA: TGCGCCAGCAGCTTCGGTCACAGGGAGGGGACGGAGACCCAGTACTTC. Translating gives CASSFGHREGTETQYF.

This clonotype has just one count. V is TRBV18 and J is TRBJ2-3; D may be TRBD1 or TRBD2 (5 bases each). The germline V and J ends were trimmed by 0 bases and 3 bases, with 16 bases remaining between them. CDR3 length: 17 residues. Germline loops: CDR1 KGHSH, CDR2 LQKENI. As DNA, the CDR3 is TGTGCCAGCTCACCACCGAGGGCAGGGCTGGCGACAGATACGCAGTATTTT. Protein: CASSPPRAGLATDTQYF.

The genes are TRBV19 and TRBJ1-2; maybe TRBD1 (6 bases). The CDR3 is 14 residues long. Germline CDR1 is LNHDA and CDR2 is SQIVND (reference sequence). Trimming removed 6 bases at V and 4 bases at J, with 15 bases between. The CDR3, as DNA: TGTGCCAGTAGCACAGGGAAAGTAGGCTATGGCTACACCTTC. It yields the protein CASSTGKVGYGYTF.

V usage is TRBV7-2 and J usage is TRBJ1-1; 7 bases are a match to TRBD1. The CDR3 runs 15 residues. The V gene's germline CDR1 is SGHTA and CDR2 FQGNSA. V was clipped by 4 bases and J by 0 bases; unmatched bases: 5. Here the CDR3 DNA reads TGTGCCAGCAGCTCCCAGGGACAGCTGAACACTGAAGCTTTCTTT. This encodes CASSSQGQLNTEAFF.

This clonotype was counted only a few times. The chain uses TRBV19 and TRBJ1-1, with unresolved D. Germline assignment: CDR1 LNHDA and CDR2 SQIVND (reference sequence). Trimming pared 7 bases from V and 4 bases from J, leaving 16 bases between. This CDR3 has 14 amino acids. CDR3 sequence: CASIRATGTTEAFF. The CDR3 DNA follows: TGTGCCAGTATCCGGGCCACGGGAACCACTGAAGCTTTCTTT.

The genes are TRBV6-5 and TRBJ1-1; unclear D gene. Trimming pared 4 bases from V and 4 bases from J, leaving 19 bases between. CDR1 and CDR2 (germline): MNHEY, SVGAGI. The CDR3 spans 16 residues. The CDR3 spells CASSWSFGKGGTEAFF. The CDR3 region has the DNA TGTGCCAGCAGTTGGTCTTTCGGTAAAGGCGGCACTGAAGCTTTCTTT.

The rearrangement links TRBV27 to TRBJ2-6; perhaps TRBD2 as D (5 bases). Germline CDR1 reads MNHEY; CDR2 reads SMNVEV (reference sequence). The length of the CDR3 is 16 residues. Trimming pared 7 bases from V and 2 bases from J, leaving 15 bases between. This CDR3 is CASTTGDRAGANVLTF. In nucleotides, the CDR3 is TGTGCCAGCACCACCGGGGATAGGGCTGGGGCCAACGTCCTGACTTTC.

J is TRBJ2-2 and V is TRBV5-1; D gene ambiguous. The CDR3 has 11 amino acids. The V gene lost 5 bases and the J gene lost 7 bases, with 6 bases spanning the gap. The germline gives CDR1 SGHRS, CDR2 YFSETQ. The CDR3 is CASRLYGELFF. The CDR3 DNA reads TGCGCCAGCAGGCTCTACGGGGAGCTGTTTTTT.

A few counts support this clonotype. The chain couples TRBV20-1 to TRBJ2-3; 12 bases are a match to TRBD2. Germline CDR1 DFQATT, CDR2 SNEGSKA (reference sequence). There are 16 residues in the CDR3. V was clipped by 5 bases and J by 3 bases; unmatched bases: 9. CDR3 loop: CSALAGGSVGTDTQYF. Here the CDR3 DNA reads TGCAGTGCTCTAGCGGGAGGGTCAGTTGGGACAGATACGCAGTATTTT.

This clonotype was detected a few times. The V call is TRBV20-1, the J call TRBJ2-2; no firm D call. CDR1 is DFQATT, CDR2 SNEGSKA, per germline (reference sequence). The length of the CDR3 is 15 residues. V lost 4 bases and J lost 5, with 17 bases in between. CDR3 protein: CSAKKNRAETGELFF. DNA for the CDR3: TGCAGTGCTAAGAAGAACAGAGCAGAGACCGGGGAGCTGTTTTTT.

V usage is TRBV29-1 and J usage is TRBJ1-2; unclear D gene. V lost 4 bases and J lost 4, with 13 bases in between. The CDR3 runs 13 residues. In germline, CDR1 is SQVTM, CDR2 ANQGSEA. The CDR3 DNA sequence: TGCAGCGTTGGAGGCCTCGGCACCTATGGCTACACCTTC. This translates into CSVGGLGTYGYTF.

The DNA for the CDR3 is TGTGCCACCAGTGATTCTCCCGGGACCGACGGCTACACCTTC. It specifies CATSDSPGTDGYTF. The rearrangement links TRBV24-1 to TRBJ1-2; the D gene is possibly TRBD1 (5 bases). Trimming left V 2 bases short and J 8 bases short, with 14 bases between. Germline assignment: CDR1 KGHDR and CDR2 SFDVKD. The CDR3 has 14 amino acids.

By sample share, this clonotype is medium-sized. The chain has TRBV12-3 or TRBV12-4 and TRBJ1-1; TRBD1 aligns across 8 bases. Trimming removed 7 bases from V and 1 base from J; junction bases left unmatched: 8. This CDR3 is built from 15 residues. CDR3 protein: CASKIAGGRNTEAFF. The CDR3 nucleotides read TGTGCCAGCAAGATAGCAGGGGGCCGGAACACTGAAGCTTTCTTT.

The table lists this clonotype with a few counts. V gene TRBV24-1 combines with J gene TRBJ1-5; no clear D. Trimming removed 7 bases from V and 10 bases from J, with 19 bases in between. CDR3 size: 14 residues. CDR1 and CDR2 from the germline V gene are KGHDR and SFDVKD. Here the CDR3 DNA reads TGTGCCACCAGCTCAAGTCTGTCCCCGAGACCCCAGCATTTT. Its protein product is CATSSSLSPRPQHF.

The chain links TRBV30 to TRBJ1-5, with a weak D call TRBD1 (6 bases). Germline assignment: CDR1 GTSNPN and CDR2 SVGIG (reference sequence). V was trimmed by 1 base and J by 0 bases, leaving 16 bases between them. The CDR3 extends over 17 amino acids. CDR3 bases: TGTGCCTGGAGTGCCCGACAGGTACCCTATAGCAATCAGCCCCAGCATTTT. Protein: CAWSARQVPYSNQPQHF.

The DNA of the CDR3 is TGTGCCAGCAGTTACTCGTTCAGGGTGGTTAATGAGCAGTTCTTC. Encoded protein: CASSYSFRVVNEQFF. The chain has TRBV6-5 and TRBJ2-1; TRBD1 is a possible D gene (5 bases). Trimming took 0 bases from V and 7 from J, leaving 13 bases between them. Germline CDR1 and CDR2: MNHEY and SVGAGI. This CDR3 contains 15 residues.

The chain combines TRBV10-3 with TRBJ2-7; 9 nucleotides match TRBD1. The V gene's germline CDR1 is ENHRY and CDR2 SYGVKD. This CDR3 is built from 13 residues. J was trimmed by 6 bases and V by 6 bases; bases with no gene match: 6. CDR3 nucleotides: TGTGCCATCAGGGCGACAGGGGGTTCCGAGCAGTACTTC. Translated: CAIRATGGSEQYF.

This clonotype has only a few counts. The chain couples TRBV27 to TRBJ1-3, with 7 bases identical to TRBD1. CDR3 size: 13 residues. The germline CDR1 and CDR2 sequences are MNHEY and SMNVEV (reference sequence). V lost 6 bases, J lost 3 bases, and 2 bases stayed unmatched. CDR3 DNA sequence: TGTGCCAGCAGGCCAGGGGGTGGAAACACCATATATTTT. Translation: CASRPGGGNTIYF.

This sequence joins TRBV19 and TRBJ1-2, with D tentatively TRBD1 (5 bases). CDR3 size: 15 residues. CDR1 and CDR2 from the germline V gene are LNHDA and SQIVND (reference sequence). V lost 7 bases and J 5 bases, leaving 20 bases between the germline ends. Written as DNA, the CDR3 is TGTGCCAGTATGTCGCAGAGGGGATATGATTATGGCTACACCTTC. This sequence encodes CASMSQRGYDYGYTF.

The chain has TRBV24-1 and TRBJ1-1; no firm D call. V was pared by 5 bases and J by 6 bases, with 27 bases between. This CDR3 comprises 18 residues. Looked up from germline, CDR1 is KGHDR and CDR2 is SFDVKD. CDR3 amino acids: CATSVLRRCLKRVAEAFF. The DNA of the CDR3 is TGTGCCACCAGTGTCCTGAGGAGATGTCTCAAACGGGTCGCTGAAGCTTTCTTT.

V gene TRBV6-1 combines with J gene TRBJ1-1, with D perhaps matching TRBD1 (6 bases). Deletions cut 6 bases from V and 1 base from J, with 9 bases between. The germline CDR1 and CDR2 sequences are MNHNS and SASEGT. The CDR3 consists of 13 residues. The chain's CDR3 is CASRWGRNTEAFF. The CDR3 DNA is TGTGCCAGCAGGTGGGGGCGGAACACTGAAGCTTTCTTT.